These 9 T cell receptor beta chains share one sample of origin, sequenced in a study of blood T cells in healthy people across ages. A second roughly 6 to 11 cycle PCR used barcoded and J-beta primers. TCRdb fed the 5' RACE reads into MiXCR, producing one record per CDR3 protein. Here the sample spans about 720,000 distinct CDR3 sequences, about a fifth being singletons. Material for sequencing was blood. The origin of the receptors is a man in his sixties or seventies in good health.

This chain links TRBV7-8 with TRBJ2-3; no clear D gene. Germline values: CDR1 SGHVS, CDR2 FQNEAQ. CDR3 size: 14 residues. With 2 bases removed from V and 6 bases from J, the gap between germline ends came to 12 bases. CDR3: CASSLIETSDTQYF. CDR3 DNA sequence: TGTGCCAGCAGCTTAATAGAGACATCTGATACGCAGTATTTT. Full variable domain (missing parts from reference TRBV7-8 and TRBJ2-3): GAGVSQSPRYKVAKRGQDVALRCDPISGHVSLFWYQQALGQGPEFLTYFQNEAQLDKSGLPSDRFFAERPEGSVSTLKIQRTQQEDSAVYLCASSLIETSDTQYFGPGTRLTVL.

V usage is TRBV7-2 and J usage is TRBJ1-5; no reliable D call. Trimming removed 1 base at V and 3 bases at J, with 10 bases between. The CDR3 is made up of 15 amino acids. CDR1 is SGHTA and CDR2 is FQGNSA in the germline V gene. DNA of the CDR3: TGTGCCAGCAGCTTAGTTATAGGGAACAATCAGCCCCAGCATTTT. Its translation is CASSLVIGNNQPQHF.

The chain joins TRBV7-8 to TRBJ2-4; D not certain. Trimming pared 1 base from V and 2 bases from J, leaving 15 bases between. Germline V gene lookup returns CDR1 SGHVS and CDR2 FQNEAQ. The CDR3 contains 17 residues. CDR3 residues: CASSLVGKSRSKNIQYF. The CDR3 DNA reads as TGTGCCAGCAGCTTAGTGGGGAAGAGCAGATCCAAAAACATTCAGTACTTC. The variable domain in full, with the rest retrieved from reference TRBV7-8 and TRBJ2-4, is GAGVSQSPRYKVAKRGQDVALRCDPISGHVSLFWYQQALGQGPEFLTYFQNEAQLDKSGLPSDRFFAERPEGSVSTLKIQRTQQEDSAVYLCASSLVGKSRSKNIQYFGAGTRLSVL.

This clonotype has more than one count but fewer than ten. The chain is built from TRBV2 and TRBJ1-6; D is perhaps TRBD1 (6 bases). The V and J ends lost 1 base and 7 bases respectively, with 14 bases between them. The CDR3 is 16 amino acids. Germline V gives CDR1 SNHLY, CDR2 FYNNEI. CDR3 sequence reads: CASSEEGGTANSPLHF. The CDR3 coding sequence is TGTGCCAGCAGTGAAGAGGGGGGGACGGCAAATTCACCCCTCCACTTT.

This clonotype was seen a handful of times. This chain connects TRBV20-1 to TRBJ2-1; the match to TRBD2 covers 10 bases. V trimming: 6 bases; J trimming: 7 bases; junction bases outside the gene matches: 6. The CDR3 has 13 residues. From germline, CDR1 is DFQATT and CDR2 SNEGSKA (reference sequence). The DNA of the CDR3 is TGCAGTGCACCCAGGACTAGCGGTAATGAGCAGTTCTTC. Residues: CSAPRTSGNEQFF.

This clonotype has just a few counts. The chain links TRBV7-9 to TRBJ2-3; 10 bases fit TRBD2. CDR3 length: 15 amino acids. Germline CDR1 and CDR2: SEHNR and FQNEAQ (reference sequence). After removal of 5 bases from V and 7 bases from J, the junction contained 9 bases not matched to a gene. CDR3 protein: CASSALAGEAHTQYF. Here the CDR3 DNA reads TGTGCCAGCAGCGCGCTAGCGGGGGAGGCACATACGCAGTATTTT.

J is TRBJ1-1 and V is TRBV20-1; 7 bases are a match to TRBD1. V shed 2 bases, J shed 4 bases, and the junction held 10 bases outside the gene matches. CDR1 and CDR2 from the germline V gene are DFQATT and SNEGSKA (reference sequence). The CDR3 loop spans 15 amino acids. CDR3 amino acids: CSARTMTGLITEAFF. The CDR3 DNA reads as TGCAGTGCTAGAACAATGACAGGGCTGATCACTGAAGCTTTCTTT.

V gene TRBV7-9 combines with J gene TRBJ1-3; D is ambiguous. Germline V lookup: CDR1 SEHNR, CDR2 FQNEAQ (reference sequence). The CDR3 is 12 amino acids. V was clipped by 5 bases and J by 9 bases, with 11 bases between them. In DNA, the CDR3 is TGTGCCAGCAGCGAGGCCACCACCACCATATATTTT. Protein: CASSEATTTIYF.

This clonotype was observed a handful of times. The chain uses TRBV20-1 and TRBJ2-2; 7 nucleotides line up with TRBD2. Germline V CDR1 and CDR2: DFQATT, SNEGSKA (reference sequence). The CDR3 length is 14 residues. V lost 1 base and J lost 2; bases outside the gene matches: 1. CDR3 in amino acids: CSARAGGNTGELFF. CDR3 coding DNA: TGCAGTGCTAGAGCGGGGGGAAACACCGGGGAGCTGTTTTTT.